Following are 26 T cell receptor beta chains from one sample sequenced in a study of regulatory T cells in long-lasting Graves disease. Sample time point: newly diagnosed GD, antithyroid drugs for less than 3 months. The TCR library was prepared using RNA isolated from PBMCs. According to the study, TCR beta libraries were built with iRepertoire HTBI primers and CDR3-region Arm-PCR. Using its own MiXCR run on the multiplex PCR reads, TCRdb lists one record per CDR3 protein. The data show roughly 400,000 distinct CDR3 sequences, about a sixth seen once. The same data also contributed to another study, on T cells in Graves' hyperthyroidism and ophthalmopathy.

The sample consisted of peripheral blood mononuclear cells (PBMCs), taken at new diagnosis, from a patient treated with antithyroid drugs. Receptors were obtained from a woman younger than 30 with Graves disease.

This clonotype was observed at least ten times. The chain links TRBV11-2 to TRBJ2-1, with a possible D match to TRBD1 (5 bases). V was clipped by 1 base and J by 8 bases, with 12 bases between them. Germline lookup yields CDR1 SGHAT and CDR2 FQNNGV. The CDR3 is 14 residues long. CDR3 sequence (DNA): TGTGCCAGCAGCTTAGGGGGCGTATTGGATGAGCAGTTCTTC. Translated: CASSLGGVLDEQFF.

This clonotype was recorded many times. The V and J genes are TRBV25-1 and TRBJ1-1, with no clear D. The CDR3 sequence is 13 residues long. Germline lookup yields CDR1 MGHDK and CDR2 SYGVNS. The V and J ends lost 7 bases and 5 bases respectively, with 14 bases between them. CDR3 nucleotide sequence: TGTGCCAGCATCGCCGGAGGGAGGACTGAAGCTTTCTTT. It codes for CASIAGGRTEAFF. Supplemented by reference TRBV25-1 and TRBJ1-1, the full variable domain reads EADIYQTPRYLVIGTGKKITLECSQTMGHDKMYWYQQDPGMELHLIHYSYGVNSTEKGDLSSESTVSRIRTEHFPLTLESARPSHTSQYLCASIAGGRTEAFFGQGTRLTVV.

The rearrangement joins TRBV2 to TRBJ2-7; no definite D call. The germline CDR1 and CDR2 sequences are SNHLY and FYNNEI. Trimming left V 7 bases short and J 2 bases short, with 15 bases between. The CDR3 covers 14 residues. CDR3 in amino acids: CASTQSGLAYEQYF. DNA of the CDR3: TGTGCCAGCACCCAATCCGGGCTCGCCTACGAGCAGTACTTC.

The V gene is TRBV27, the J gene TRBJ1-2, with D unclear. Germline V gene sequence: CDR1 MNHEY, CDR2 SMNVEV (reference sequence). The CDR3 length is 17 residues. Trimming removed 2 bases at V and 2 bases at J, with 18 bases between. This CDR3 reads CASSLRRTASLNYGYTF. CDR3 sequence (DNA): TGTGCCAGCAGTTTAAGGCGGACGGCGTCCTTAAACTATGGCTACACCTTC.

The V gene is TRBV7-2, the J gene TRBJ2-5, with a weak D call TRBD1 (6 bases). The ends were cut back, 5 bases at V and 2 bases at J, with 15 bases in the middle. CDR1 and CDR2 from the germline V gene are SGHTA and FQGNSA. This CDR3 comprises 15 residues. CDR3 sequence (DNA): TGTGCCAGCAGCCGAACTCAGGGGACACAAGAGACCCAGTACTTC. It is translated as CASSRTQGTQETQYF. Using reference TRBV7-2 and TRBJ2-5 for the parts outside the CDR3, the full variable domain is GAGVSQSPSNKVTEKGKDVELRCDPISGHTALYWYRQSLGQGLEFLIYFQGNSAPDKSGLPSDRFSAERTGGSVSTLTIQRTQQEDSAVYLCASSRTQGTQETQYFGPGTRLLVL.

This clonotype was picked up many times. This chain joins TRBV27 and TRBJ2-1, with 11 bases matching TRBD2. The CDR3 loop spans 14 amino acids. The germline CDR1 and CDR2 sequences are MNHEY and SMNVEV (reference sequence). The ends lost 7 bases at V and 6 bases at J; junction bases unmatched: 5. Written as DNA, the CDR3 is TGTGCCAGCAATCTAGCGGGAGGAAGCAATGAGCAGTTCTTC. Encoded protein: CASNLAGGSNEQFF.

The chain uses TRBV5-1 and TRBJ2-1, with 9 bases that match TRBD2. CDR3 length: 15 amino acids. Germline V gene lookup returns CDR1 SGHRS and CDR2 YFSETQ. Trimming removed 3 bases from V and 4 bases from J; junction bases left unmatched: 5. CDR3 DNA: TGCGCCAGCAGCTCAGGACTAGCGACTTACAATGAGCAGTTCTTC. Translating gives CASSSGLATYNEQFF.

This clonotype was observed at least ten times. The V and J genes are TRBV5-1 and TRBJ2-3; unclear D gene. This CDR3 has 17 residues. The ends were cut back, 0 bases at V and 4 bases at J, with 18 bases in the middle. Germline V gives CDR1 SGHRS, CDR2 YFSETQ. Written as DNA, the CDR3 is TGCGCCAGCAGCTTGGGGCGGACCAACCGAATCTCAGATACGCAGTATTTT. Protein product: CASSLGRTNRISDTQYF.

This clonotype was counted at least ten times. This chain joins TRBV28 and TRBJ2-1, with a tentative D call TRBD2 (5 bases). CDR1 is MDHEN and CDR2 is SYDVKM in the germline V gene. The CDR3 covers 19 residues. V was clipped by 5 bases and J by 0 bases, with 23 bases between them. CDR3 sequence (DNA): TGTGCCAGCAGTCCCCGGGCTAGGGCATTGACTAACTCCTACAATGAGCAGTTCTTC. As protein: CASSPRARALTNSYNEQFF.

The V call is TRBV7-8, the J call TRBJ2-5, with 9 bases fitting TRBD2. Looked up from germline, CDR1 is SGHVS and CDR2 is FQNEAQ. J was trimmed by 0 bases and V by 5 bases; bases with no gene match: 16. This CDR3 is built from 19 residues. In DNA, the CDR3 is TGTGCCAGCAGCGCAAGGGGGGCTAGCGGGACGACGTACCAAGAGACCCAGTACTTC. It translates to CASSARGASGTTYQETQYF.

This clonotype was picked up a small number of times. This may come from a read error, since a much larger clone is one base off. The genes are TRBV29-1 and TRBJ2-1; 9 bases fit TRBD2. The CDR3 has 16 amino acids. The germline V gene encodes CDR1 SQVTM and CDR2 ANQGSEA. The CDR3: CSVAPSGIPAYNEQLF. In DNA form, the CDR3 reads TGCAGCGTTGCTCCTAGCGGGATTCCGGCCTACAATGAGCAGCTCTTC.

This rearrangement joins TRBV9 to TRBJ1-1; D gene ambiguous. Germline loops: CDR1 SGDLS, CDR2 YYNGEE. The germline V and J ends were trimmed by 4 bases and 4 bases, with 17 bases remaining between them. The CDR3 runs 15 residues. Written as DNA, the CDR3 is TGTGCCAGCAGCTTAGCCCCTACCCGGGGCACTGAAGCTTTCTTT. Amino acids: CASSLAPTRGTEAFF.

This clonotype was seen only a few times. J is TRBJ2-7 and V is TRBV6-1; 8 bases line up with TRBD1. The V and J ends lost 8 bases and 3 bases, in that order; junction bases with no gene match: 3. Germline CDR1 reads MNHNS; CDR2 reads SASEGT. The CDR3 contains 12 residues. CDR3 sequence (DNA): TGTGCCAGCGGACAGGGAATCTACGAGCAGTACTTC. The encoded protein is CASGQGIYEQYF.

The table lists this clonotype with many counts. Here the CDR3 reads CASSTLASGRANEQFF. CDR3 bases: TGTGCCAGTAGTACCCTGGCCAGCGGGAGGGCCAATGAGCAGTTCTTC. The chain uses TRBV19 and TRBJ2-1; 10 bases map to TRBD2. After removal of 4 bases from V and 6 bases from J, the junction contained 9 bases not matched to a gene. The CDR3 contains 16 residues. Germline CDR1 and CDR2: LNHDA and SQIVND (reference sequence). Combining the CDR3 with reference TRBV19 and TRBJ2-1 gives the whole variable domain DGGITQSPKYLFRKEGQNVTLSCEQNLNHDAMYWYRQDPGQGLRLIYYSQIVNDFQKGDIAEGYSVSREKKESFPLTVTSAQKNPTAFYLCASSTLASGRANEQFFGPGTRLTVL.

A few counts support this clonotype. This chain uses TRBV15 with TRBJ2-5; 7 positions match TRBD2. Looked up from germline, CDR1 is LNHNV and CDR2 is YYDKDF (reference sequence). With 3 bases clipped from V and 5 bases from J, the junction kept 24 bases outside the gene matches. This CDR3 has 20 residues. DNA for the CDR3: TGTGCCACCAGCAGCGGTCATGGGGCTAGCGGCTATATTACATGGGAGACCCAGTACTTC. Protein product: CATSSGHGASGYITWETQYF.

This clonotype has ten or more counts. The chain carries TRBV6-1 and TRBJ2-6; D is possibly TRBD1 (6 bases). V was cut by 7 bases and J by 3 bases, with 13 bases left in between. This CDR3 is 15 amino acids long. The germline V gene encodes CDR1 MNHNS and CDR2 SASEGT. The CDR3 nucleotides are TGTGCCAGCACTCCCCCAGGGGATGGGGCCAACGTCCTGACTTTC. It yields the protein CASTPPGDGANVLTF.

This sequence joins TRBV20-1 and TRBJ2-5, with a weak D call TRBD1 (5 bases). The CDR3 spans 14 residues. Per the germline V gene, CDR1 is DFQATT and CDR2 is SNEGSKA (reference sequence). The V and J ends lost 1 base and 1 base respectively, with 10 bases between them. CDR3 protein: CSARGWGPQETQYF. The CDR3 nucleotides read TGCAGTGCTAGAGGGTGGGGCCCCCAAGAGACCCAGTACTTC.

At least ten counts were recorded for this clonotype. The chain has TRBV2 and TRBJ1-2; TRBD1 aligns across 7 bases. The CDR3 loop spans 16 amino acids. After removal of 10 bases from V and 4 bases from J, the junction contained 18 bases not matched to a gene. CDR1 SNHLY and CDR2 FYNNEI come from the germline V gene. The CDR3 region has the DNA TGTGCCAACTTAAGGCTGGGACAGCAGAATTTCTATGGCTACACCTTC. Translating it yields CANLRLGQQNFYGYTF.

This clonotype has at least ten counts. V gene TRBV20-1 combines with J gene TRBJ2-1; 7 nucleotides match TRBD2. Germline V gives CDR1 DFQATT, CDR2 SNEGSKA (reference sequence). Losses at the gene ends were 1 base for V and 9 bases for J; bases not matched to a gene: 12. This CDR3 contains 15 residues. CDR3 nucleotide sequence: TGCAGTGCTAGAGCGTTGGTACAAGGCGGGGGTGAGCAGTTCTTC. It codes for CSARALVQGGGEQFF.

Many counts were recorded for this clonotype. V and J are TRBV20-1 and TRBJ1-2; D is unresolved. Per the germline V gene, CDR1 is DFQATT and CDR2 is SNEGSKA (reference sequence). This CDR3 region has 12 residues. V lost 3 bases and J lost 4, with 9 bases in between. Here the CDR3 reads CSASGFSYGYTF. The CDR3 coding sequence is TGCAGTGCTAGCGGTTTTAGCTATGGCTACACCTTC.

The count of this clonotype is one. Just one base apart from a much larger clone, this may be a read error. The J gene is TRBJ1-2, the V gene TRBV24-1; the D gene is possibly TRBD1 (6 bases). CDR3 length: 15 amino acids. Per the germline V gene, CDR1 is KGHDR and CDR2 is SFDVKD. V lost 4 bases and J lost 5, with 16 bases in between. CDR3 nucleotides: TGTGCCACCAGTGAATTGACAGGCAGAGTTTATGGCTACACCTTC. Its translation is CATSELTGRVYGYTF.

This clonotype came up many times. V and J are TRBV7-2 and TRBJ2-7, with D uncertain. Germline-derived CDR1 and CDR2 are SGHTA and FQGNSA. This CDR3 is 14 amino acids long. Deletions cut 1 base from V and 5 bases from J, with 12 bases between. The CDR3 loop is CASSLEPVPNEQYF. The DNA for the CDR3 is TGTGCCAGCAGCTTAGAACCTGTGCCCAACGAGCAGTACTTC.

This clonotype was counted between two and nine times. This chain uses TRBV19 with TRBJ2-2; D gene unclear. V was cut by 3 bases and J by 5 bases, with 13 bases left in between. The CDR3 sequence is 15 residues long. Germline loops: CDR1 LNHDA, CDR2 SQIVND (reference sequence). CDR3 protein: CASSIWRKGTGELFF. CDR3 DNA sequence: TGTGCCAGTAGTATTTGGCGGAAGGGTACCGGGGAGCTGTTTTTT.

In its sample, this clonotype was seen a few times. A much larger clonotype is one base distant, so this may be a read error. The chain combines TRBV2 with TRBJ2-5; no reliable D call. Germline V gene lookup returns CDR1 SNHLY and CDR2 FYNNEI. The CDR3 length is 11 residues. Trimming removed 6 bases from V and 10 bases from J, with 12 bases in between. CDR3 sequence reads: CASRAPLIQYF. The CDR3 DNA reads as TGTGCCAGCAGAGCGCCGTTGATCCAGTACTTC.

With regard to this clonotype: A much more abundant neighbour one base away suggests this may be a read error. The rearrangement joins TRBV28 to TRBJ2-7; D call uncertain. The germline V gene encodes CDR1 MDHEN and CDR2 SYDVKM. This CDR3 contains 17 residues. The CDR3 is CAGSPPSGRTHSYEQYF. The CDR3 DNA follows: TGTGCCGGCAGTCCGCCGTCGGGCAGGACGCACTCCTACGAGCAGTACTTC. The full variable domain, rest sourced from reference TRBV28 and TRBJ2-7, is DVKVTQSSRYLVKRTGEKVFLECVQDMDHENMFWYRQDPGLGLRLIYFSYDVKMKEKGDIPEGYSVSREKKERFSLILESASTNQTSMYLCAGSPPSGRTHSYEQYFGPGTRLTVT.

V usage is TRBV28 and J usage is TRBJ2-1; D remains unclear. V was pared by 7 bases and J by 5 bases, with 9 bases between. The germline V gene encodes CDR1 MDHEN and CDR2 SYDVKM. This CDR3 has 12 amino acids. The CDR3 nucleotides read TGTGCCAGCATCGGAGTCCACAATGAGCAGTTCTTC. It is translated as CASIGVHNEQFF.